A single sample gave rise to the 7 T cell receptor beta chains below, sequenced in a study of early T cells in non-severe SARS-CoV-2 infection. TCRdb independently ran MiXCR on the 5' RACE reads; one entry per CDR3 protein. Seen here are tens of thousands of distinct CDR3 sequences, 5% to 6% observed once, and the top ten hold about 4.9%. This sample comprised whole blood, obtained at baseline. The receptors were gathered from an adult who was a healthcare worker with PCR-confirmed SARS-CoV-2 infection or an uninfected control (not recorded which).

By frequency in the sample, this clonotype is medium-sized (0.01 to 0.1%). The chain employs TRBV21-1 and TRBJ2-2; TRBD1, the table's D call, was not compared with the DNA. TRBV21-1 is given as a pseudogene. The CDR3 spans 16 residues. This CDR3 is CASSKKTGQNTGELFF. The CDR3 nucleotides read TGTGCCAGCAGCAAAAAAACGGGACAGAACACCGGGGAGCTGTTTTTT.

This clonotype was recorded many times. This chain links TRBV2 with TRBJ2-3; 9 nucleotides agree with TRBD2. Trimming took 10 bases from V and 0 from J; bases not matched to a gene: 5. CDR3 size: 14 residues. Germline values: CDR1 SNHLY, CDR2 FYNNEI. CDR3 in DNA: TGTGCCAAGTATAGCGGGGGCAGCACAGATACGCAGTATTTT. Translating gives CAKYSGGSTDTQYF. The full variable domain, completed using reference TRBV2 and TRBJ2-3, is EPEVTQTPSHQVTQMGQEVILRCVPISNHLYFYWYRQILGQKVEFLVSFYNNEISEKSEIFDDQFSVERPDGSNFTLKIRSTKLEDSAMYFCAKYSGGSTDTQYFGPGTRLTVL.

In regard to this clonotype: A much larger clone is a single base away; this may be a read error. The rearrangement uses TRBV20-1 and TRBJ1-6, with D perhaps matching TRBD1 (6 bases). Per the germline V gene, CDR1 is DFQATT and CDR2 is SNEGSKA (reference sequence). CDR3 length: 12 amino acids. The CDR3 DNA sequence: TGCAGTGGGACAGTCGGCAATTCATCCCTCCACTTT. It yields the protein CSGTVGNSSLHF.

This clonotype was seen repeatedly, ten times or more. The CDR3, as DNA: TGTGCCAGCAGTAGCCCCGGGACCTCAGGAGCCAAAAACATTCAGTACTTC. Encoded protein: CASSSPGTSGAKNIQYF. The chain couples TRBV6-5 to TRBJ2-4, with D perhaps TRBD1 or TRBD2 (5 bases each). V lost 5 bases to trimming and J lost 0 bases, with 17 bases between them. This CDR3 spans 17 amino acids. The germline V gene encodes CDR1 MNHEY and CDR2 SVGAGI.

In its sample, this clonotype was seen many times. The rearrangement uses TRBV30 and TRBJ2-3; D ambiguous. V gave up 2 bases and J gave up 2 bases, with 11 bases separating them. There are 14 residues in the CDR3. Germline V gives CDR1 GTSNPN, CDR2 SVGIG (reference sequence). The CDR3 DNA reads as TGTGCCTGGAGTCCCCGTGCAAACACAGATACGCAGTATTTT. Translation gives CAWSPRANTDTQYF.

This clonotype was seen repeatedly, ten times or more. The CDR3 spells CASSYGKENSKQYF. The CDR3 DNA reads TGTGCCAGCAGTTACGGGAAAGAGAATTCCAAGCAGTACTTC. The chain joins TRBV6-6 to TRBJ2-7; D not certain. V lost 2 bases to trimming and J lost 8 bases, with 16 bases between them. The CDR3 consists of 14 residues. Germline-derived CDR1 and CDR2 are MNHNY and SVGAGI (reference sequence).

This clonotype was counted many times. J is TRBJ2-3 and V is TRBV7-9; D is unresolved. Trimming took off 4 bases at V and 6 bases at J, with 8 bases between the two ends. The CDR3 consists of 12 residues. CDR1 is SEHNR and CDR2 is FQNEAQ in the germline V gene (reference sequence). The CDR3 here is CASSSMEDTQYF. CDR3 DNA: TGTGCCAGCAGCTCAATGGAGGATACGCAGTATTTT.